This record covers a single T cell receptor (beta chain). CDR1 SGHRS and CDR2 YFSETQ come from the germline V gene. This CDR3 comprises 12 residues. V lost 4 bases and J lost 5; bases outside the gene matches: 3. The sample originates from a study of PD-L1 blockade in urothelial cancer. Clones were sequenced by immunoSEQ multiplex PCR, and TCRdb holds only the in-frame ones, with some missing. The sample consists of some 60,000 clones, approximately 86% of them appearing once. J is TRBJ2-7 and V is TRBV5-1; 7 bases are shared with TRBD2. The sequenced sample was PBMCs, obtained around atezolizumab (anti-PD-L1) treatment. The clonotype comes from a man aged 50 to 60 with urothelial cancer. CDR3 coding DNA: TGCGCCAGCAGCCCAGGGACTAACGAGCAGTACTTC. Protein product: CASSPGTNEQYF.